One and the same sample provided the 30 T cell receptor beta chains below, sequenced in a study of technical replicates of blood from a handful of donors. Profiling relied on immunoSEQ multiplex PCR, and the TCRdb table lists in-frame clones only, not all of them. The sample has 60,000 to 75,000 clones; about 97% are singletons. Input material: T cells isolated from PBMCs. Receptors originate from a human donor in good health.

The rearrangement joins TRBV19 to TRBJ1-2, with D maybe TRBD1 (5 bases). Trimming stripped 7 bases from V and 7 bases from J, with 19 bases between. CDR1 and CDR2 (germline): LNHDA, SQIVND (reference sequence). This CDR3 is built from 14 residues. CDR3 nucleotide sequence: TGTGCCAGTAAAACAATGGGGGGTACACGTGGCTACACCTTC. Amino acid sequence: CASKTMGGTRGYTF.

The chain links TRBV18 to TRBJ2-1; 10 bases are a match to TRBD2. The CDR3 runs 14 residues. V shed 2 bases, J shed 10 bases, and the junction held 5 bases outside the gene matches. Germline V lookup: CDR1 KGHSH, CDR2 LQKENI. The CDR3 here is CASSPWLAGVEQFF. The CDR3 bases are TGTGCCAGCTCACCATGGCTAGCGGGAGTGGAGCAGTTCTTC.

This clone was recorded once. The genes are TRBV9 and TRBJ2-1, with 10 bases aligning to TRBD1. The J segment lost 8 bases and the V segment lost 5 bases, leaving 13 bases of the junction unmatched. The CDR3 spans 16 residues. The germline V gene encodes CDR1 SGDLS and CDR2 YYNGEE. CDR3 residues: CASSAHRDRGFDEQFF. In DNA form, the CDR3 reads TGTGCCAGCAGTGCCCACCGGGACAGGGGTTTCGATGAGCAGTTCTTC.

The chain carries TRBV29-1 and TRBJ1-2, with 9 nucleotides matching TRBD1. The CDR3 is 12 residues long. V dropped 5 bases and J dropped 7; count of bases not matched to a gene: 5. The germline CDR1 and CDR2 sequences are SQVTM and ANQGSEA. The CDR3 loop reads CSVKTGGSGYTF. CDR3 nucleotides: TGCAGCGTTAAGACAGGGGGGAGTGGCTACACCTTC.

The V and J genes are TRBV30 and TRBJ2-1, with 7 bases lining up with TRBD2. The germline V gene encodes CDR1 GTSNPN and CDR2 SVGIG (reference sequence). V trimming: 0 bases; J trimming: 3 bases; junction bases outside the gene matches: 2. This CDR3 has 14 amino acids. CDR3 sequence: CAWSVRGSYNEQFF. The CDR3 DNA reads TGTGCCTGGAGTGTCCGCGGGAGCTACAATGAGCAGTTCTTC.

V usage is TRBV5-1 and J usage is TRBJ1-2, with 7 bases lining up with TRBD1. The germline V gene has CDR1 SGHRS and CDR2 YFSETQ. J lost 1 base, V lost 4 bases, and 10 bases had no gene match. The CDR3 runs to 16 residues. CDR3 sequence: CASSLQTGVYNYGYTF. The CDR3 DNA reads TGCGCCAGCAGCCTACAAACAGGGGTGTATAACTATGGCTACACCTTC. The variable domain in full, completed from reference TRBV5-1 and TRBJ1-2, reads KAGVTQTPRYLIKTRGQQVTLSCSPISGHRSVSWYQQTPGQGLQFLFEYFSETQRNKGNFPGRFSGRQFSNSRSEMNVSTLELGDSALYLCASSLQTGVYNYGYTFGSGTRLTVV.

V and J are TRBV19 and TRBJ1-2; 7 positions match TRBD1. Losses at the gene ends were 5 bases for V and 1 base for J; bases not matched to a gene: 10. This CDR3 comprises 16 residues. From germline, CDR1 is LNHDA and CDR2 SQIVND (reference sequence). The chain's CDR3 is CASSLLSGTDNYGYTF. The CDR3 coding sequence is TGTGCCAGTAGTCTCCTCTCCGGGACAGATAACTATGGCTACACCTTC.

This chain joins TRBV6-5 and TRBJ2-7, with D possibly being TRBD2 (5 bases). Trimming shortened V by 2 bases and J by 6 bases, and 11 bases separated the two germline ends. In germline, CDR1 is MNHEY, CDR2 SVGAGI. There are 13 residues in the CDR3. The CDR3 coding sequence is TGTGCCAGCAGTTACGGTCTAGCAACCGAGCAGTACTTC. Translating gives CASSYGLATEQYF.

The chain employs TRBV28 and TRBJ2-2; D call uncertain. V shed 3 bases and J shed 5 bases, with 7 bases lying between them. This CDR3 contains 13 residues. Germline CDR1 is MDHEN and CDR2 is SYDVKM. The CDR3 DNA follows: TGTGCCAGCAGTTTGATGGCTACCGGGGAGCTGTTTTTT. Translated: CASSLMATGELFF.

The J gene is TRBJ2-7, the V gene TRBV5-1; 16 bases agree with TRBD2. Looked up from germline, CDR1 is SGHRS and CDR2 is YFSETQ. V shed 5 bases, J shed 5 bases, and the junction held 13 bases outside the gene matches. CDR3 length: 18 amino acids. CDR3 sequence: CASRSIPGLAGGPHEQYF. In nucleotides, the CDR3 is TGCGCCAGCAGATCAATCCCGGGACTAGCGGGAGGGCCCCACGAGCAGTACTTC.

Only a few counts were recorded for this clone. The chain uses TRBV29-1 and TRBJ1-1; D gene ambiguous. The germline gives CDR1 SQVTM, CDR2 ANQGSEA. There are 13 residues in the CDR3. Trimming took off 1 base at V and 4 bases at J, with 10 bases between the two ends. The CDR3 protein is CSVEVNVGTEAFF. The CDR3 DNA reads TGCAGCGTTGAAGTGAACGTCGGCACTGAAGCTTTCTTT.

Only one count was recorded for this clone. The genes are TRBV9 and TRBJ2-2; TRBD1 might be the D (6 bases). The CDR3 runs to 15 residues. Germline CDR1 is SGDLS and CDR2 is YYNGEE. The ends were cut back, 5 bases at V and 6 bases at J, with 17 bases in the middle. For the CDR3, the DNA is TGTGCCAGCAGGAAGTGGGCTCAGGGGTCCGGGGAGCTGTTTTTT. It encodes CASRKWAQGSGELFF. The whole variable domain, filled in from reference TRBV9 and TRBJ2-2, reads DSGVTQTPKHLITATGQRVTLRCSPRSGDLSVYWYQQSLDQGLQFLIQYYNGEERAKGNILERFSAQQFPDLHSELNLSSLELGDSALYFCASRKWAQGSGELFFGEGSRLTVL.

The V call is TRBV4-2, the J call TRBJ1-2; D unresolved. Per germline, CDR1 LGHNA and CDR2 YNFKEQ. V lost 0 bases, J lost 4 bases, and 6 bases lay in between. The length of the CDR3 is 13 residues. Here the CDR3 reads CASSQDRFYGYTF. In nucleotides, the CDR3 is TGTGCCAGCAGCCAAGACAGGTTCTATGGCTACACCTTC.

The V gene is TRBV11-2, the J gene TRBJ1-2; perhaps TRBD1 as D (5 bases). Germline values: CDR1 SGHAT, CDR2 FQNNGV. This CDR3 has 15 residues. Trimming took 0 bases from V and 4 from J, leaving 12 bases between them. In DNA, the CDR3 is TGTGCCAGCAGCTTAGATTTCGGGGGTGCCTATGGCTACACCTTC. Residues: CASSLDFGGAYGYTF.

The chain is built from TRBV4-2 and TRBJ2-7; TRBD1 aligns across 8 bases. The V segment lost 0 bases and the J segment 5 bases; nucleotides outside the gene matches: 3. The CDR3 is 14 amino acids. Germline CDR1 reads LGHNA; CDR2 reads YNFKEQ. The CDR3, as DNA: TGTGCCAGCAGCCAAGAGGACAGGGCCAACGAGCAGTACTTC. Protein sequence: CASSQEDRANEQYF.

V is TRBV5-4 and J is TRBJ1-1; D remains ambiguous. Trimming took off 5 bases at V and 0 bases at J, with 11 bases between the two ends. The CDR3 loop spans 14 amino acids. CDR1 and CDR2 from the germline V gene are SGHNT and YYREEE (reference sequence). CDR3: CASRTDTMNTEAFF. CDR3 nucleotides: TGTGCCAGCAGAACTGACACCATGAACACTGAAGCTTTCTTT.

This clone was recorded a few times. This chain connects TRBV14 to TRBJ1-1; a weak D match, TRBD1 (5 bases). Germline V gene data show CDR1 as SGHDN and CDR2 as FVKESK. The CDR3 loop spans 13 amino acids. V lost 3 bases and J 5 bases, leaving 10 bases between the germline ends. The CDR3 sequence is CASSQDMMTEAFF. For the CDR3, the DNA is TGTGCCAGCAGCCAGGACATGATGACTGAAGCTTTCTTT.

In this sample, this clone turned up once. The V and J genes are TRBV9 and TRBJ2-1, with 11 bases identical to TRBD1. There are 16 residues in the CDR3. Unmatched junction bases numbered 10, after V lost 2 bases and J lost 9 bases. CDR1 is SGDLS, CDR2 YYNGEE, per germline. The CDR3 here is CASSVTWTGGGGEQFF. The CDR3 region has the DNA TGTGCCAGCAGCGTGACTTGGACAGGGGGCGGCGGTGAGCAGTTCTTC.

This chain joins TRBV7-8 and TRBJ1-1; D is possibly TRBD1 (5 bases). Trimming removed 2 bases from V and 1 base from J, with 5 bases in between. In germline, CDR1 is SGHVS, CDR2 FQNEAQ. The CDR3 spans 13 residues. The CDR3 protein is CASSLRGNTEAFF. CDR3 DNA sequence: TGTGCCAGCAGCTTAAGGGGGAACACTGAAGCTTTCTTT.

The rearrangement uses TRBV7-2 and TRBJ2-1, with 10 bases aligning to TRBD2. J gave up 7 bases and V 5 bases, and 8 bases lay outside the gene matches. The V gene's germline CDR1 is SGHTA and CDR2 FQGNSA. The CDR3 extends over 15 amino acids. In DNA form, the CDR3 reads TGTGCCAGCAGCCCTGGCGGTAGCGGGAGGAATGAGCAGTTCTTC. As protein: CASSPGGSGRNEQFF.

The V call is TRBV9, the J call TRBJ2-1; no clear D. The CDR3 loop spans 15 amino acids. Germline values: CDR1 SGDLS, CDR2 YYNGEE. With 1 base removed from V and 7 bases from J, the gap between germline ends came to 15 bases. DNA for the CDR3: TGTGCCAGCAGCGTAAGTGGTTCTTCTATGAATGAGCAGTTCTTC. Residues: CASSVSGSSMNEQFF.

The genes are TRBV27 and TRBJ1-4; tentatively, D is TRBD1 (5 bases). V dropped 3 bases and J dropped 8 bases, with 13 bases sitting between them. Germline V gives CDR1 MNHEY, CDR2 SMNVEV (reference sequence). This CDR3 spans 14 amino acids. The CDR3 DNA is TGTGCCAGCAGTTTTACGGGGGGTAACGAAAAACTGTTTTTT. It encodes CASSFTGGNEKLFF.

This chain connects TRBV29-1 to TRBJ1-2; tentatively, D is TRBD1 (5 bases). The CDR3 consists of 12 residues. V shed 4 bases and J shed 6 bases, with 12 bases lying between them. Germline CDR1 reads SQVTM; CDR2 reads ANQGSEA. For the CDR3, the DNA is TGCAGCGTTGTGGGGGGAGAGAATGGCTACACCTTC. It encodes CSVVGGENGYTF.

This sequence joins TRBV9 and TRBJ2-7; 9 bases agree with TRBD2. Germline V gene sequence: CDR1 SGDLS, CDR2 YYNGEE. There are 15 residues in the CDR3. Losses at the gene ends were 0 bases for V and 1 base for J; bases not matched to a gene: 2. The CDR3 here is CASSVVSGRSYEQYF. Written as DNA, the CDR3 is TGTGCCAGCAGCGTAGTAAGCGGGAGGTCCTACGAGCAGTACTTC.

The rearrangement joins TRBV5-4 to TRBJ1-1, with 8 bases that match TRBD1. Looked up from germline, CDR1 is SGHNT and CDR2 is YYREEE (reference sequence). V trimming: 4 bases; J trimming: 4 bases; junction bases outside the gene matches: 12. This CDR3 spans 16 amino acids. CDR3 sequence reads: CASSTEGLTGATEAFF. Here the CDR3 DNA reads TGTGCCAGCAGCACGGAGGGTTTGACAGGGGCCACTGAAGCTTTCTTT.

The chain uses TRBV5-1 and TRBJ1-1, with D uncertain. The CDR3 runs to 13 residues. Germline CDR1 is SGHRS and CDR2 is YFSETQ. V lost 0 bases, J lost 3 bases, and 6 bases lay in between. The CDR3 coding sequence is TGCGCCAGCAGCTTGGAGCCGTACACTGAAGCTTTCTTT. Residues: CASSLEPYTEAFF.

Here the CDR3 reads CASSEPGLAGTQYF. The CDR3 region has the DNA TGTGCCAGCAGTGAGCCGGGACTAGCAGGGACCCAGTACTTC. The V gene is TRBV6-5, the J gene TRBJ2-5; 9 bases are a match to TRBD2. Germline V lookup: CDR1 MNHEY, CDR2 SVGAGI. This CDR3 has 14 amino acids. V lost 5 bases and J lost 7; bases outside the gene matches: 8.

V is TRBV7-3 and J is TRBJ2-7; 8 bases map to TRBD1. The CDR3 is made up of 13 amino acids. Germline V gene sequence: CDR1 SGHTA, CDR2 FQGTGA. J was trimmed by 6 bases and V by 5 bases; bases with no gene match: 6. CDR3 residues: CASSTRTGSEQYF. The CDR3 DNA reads as TGTGCCAGCAGCACCCGGACAGGGAGCGAGCAGTACTTC.

For the CDR3, the DNA is TGCGCCAGCAGCCGCTGGGGACAGGGAGCTACAGATACGCAGTATTTT. It encodes CASSRWGQGATDTQYF. The genes are TRBV4-1 and TRBJ2-3, with 9 bases aligning to TRBD1. Trimming at V came to 4 bases and at J to 3 bases, leaving 8 bases not matched to a gene. CDR3 size: 16 residues. From germline, CDR1 is MGHRA and CDR2 YSYEKL.

The chain has TRBV28 and TRBJ2-7; 15 nucleotides line up with TRBD2. V dropped 3 bases and J dropped 5; count of bases not matched to a gene: 11. Germline V gives CDR1 MDHEN, CDR2 SYDVKM. The CDR3 contains 18 residues. DNA of the CDR3: TGTGCCAGCAGTTTCTCGGGACTAGCGGGAGGCCTCTGGGACGAGCAGTACTTC. Translated, it gives CASSFSGLAGGLWDEQYF.